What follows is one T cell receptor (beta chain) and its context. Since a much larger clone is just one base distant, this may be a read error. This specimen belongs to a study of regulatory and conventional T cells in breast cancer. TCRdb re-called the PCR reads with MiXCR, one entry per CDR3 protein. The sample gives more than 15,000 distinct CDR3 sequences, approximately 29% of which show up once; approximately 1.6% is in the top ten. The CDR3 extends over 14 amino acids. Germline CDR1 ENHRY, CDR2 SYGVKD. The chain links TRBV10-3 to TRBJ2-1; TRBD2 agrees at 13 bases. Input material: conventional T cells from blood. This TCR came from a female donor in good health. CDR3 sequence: CAIGGTSGISEQLF. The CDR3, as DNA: TGTGCCATCGGAGGGACTAGCGGGATTTCTGAGCAGCTCTTC.